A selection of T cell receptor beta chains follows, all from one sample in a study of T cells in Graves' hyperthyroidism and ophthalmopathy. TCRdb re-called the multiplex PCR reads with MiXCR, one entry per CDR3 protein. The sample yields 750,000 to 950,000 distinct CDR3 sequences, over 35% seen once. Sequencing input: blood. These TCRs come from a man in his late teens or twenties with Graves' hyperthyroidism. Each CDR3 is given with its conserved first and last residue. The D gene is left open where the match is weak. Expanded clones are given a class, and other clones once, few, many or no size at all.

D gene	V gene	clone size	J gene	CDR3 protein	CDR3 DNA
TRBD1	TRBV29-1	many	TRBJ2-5	CSYHPGQLETQYF	TGCAGCTACCACCCGGGACAGTTAGAGACCCAGTACTTC
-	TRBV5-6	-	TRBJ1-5	CASSPGRSVQPQHF	TGTGCCAGCTCACCAGGGCGGAGTGTTCAGCCCCAGCATTTT
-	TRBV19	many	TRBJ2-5	CASSIGGASNQETQYF	TGTGCCAGTAGTATCGGGGGCGCAAGTAACCAAGAGACCCAGTACTTC
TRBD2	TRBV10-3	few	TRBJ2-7	CAISESPASGAISYEQYF	TGTGCCATCAGTGAGTCCCCGGCTAGCGGGGCAATCTCCTACGAGCAGTACTTC
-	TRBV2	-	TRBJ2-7	CASTGGSGSNEQYF	TGTGCCAGCACCGGGGGATCGGGTTCTAACGAGCAGTACTTC
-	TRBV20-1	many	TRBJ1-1	CSADGRQSEAFF	TGCAGTGCTGACGGCCGACAGTCTGAAGCTTTCTTT
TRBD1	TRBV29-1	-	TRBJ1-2	CSVGDRGEPVYGYTF	TGCAGCGTAGGGGACAGGGGCGAACCTGTCTATGGCTACACCTTC
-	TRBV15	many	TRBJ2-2	CATSRDLDGTGELFF	TGTGCCACCAGCAGAGATCTTGATGGGACCGGGGAGCTGTTTTTT
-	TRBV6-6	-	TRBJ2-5	CASSPTTGTIETQYF	TGTGCCAGCAGCCCTACGACCGGGACGATAGAGACCCAGTACTTC
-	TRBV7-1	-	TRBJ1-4	CACSSRPSNEKLFF	TGTGCCTGCAGCTCGCGGCCAAGTAATGAAAAACTGTTTTTT
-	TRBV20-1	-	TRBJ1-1	CSARKTSDTEAFF	TGCAGTGCTCGAAAGACTAGCGACACTGAAGCTTTCTTT
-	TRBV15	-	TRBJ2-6	CATSRVLTF	TGTGCCACCAGCAGAGTTTTGACTTTC
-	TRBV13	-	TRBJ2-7	CASSEDQGRSEQYF	TGTGCCAGCAGCGAGGACCAGGGGCGATCCGAGCAGTACTTC
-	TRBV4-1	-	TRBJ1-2	CASSQANGYTF	TGCGCCAGCAGCCAAGCTAACGGCTACACCTTC
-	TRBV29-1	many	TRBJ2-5	CSVVGVEETQYF	TGCAGCGTTGTCGGGGTTGAAGAGACCCAGTACTTC
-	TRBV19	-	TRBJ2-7	CASSISGGLDEQYF	TGTGCCAGTAGTATATCTGGGGGCTTGGACGAGCAGTACTTC
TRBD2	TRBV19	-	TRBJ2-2	CASSMGLAGGGANTGELFF	TGTGCCAGTAGTATGGGACTAGCGGGAGGAGGGGCGAACACCGGGGAGCTGTTTTTT
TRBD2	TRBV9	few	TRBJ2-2	CASRSGTSGTGELFF	TGTGCCAGCAGGAGCGGGACTAGCGGTACCGGGGAGCTGTTTTTT
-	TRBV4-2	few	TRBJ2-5	CASSQIGVFETQYF	TGTGCCAGCAGCCAGATAGGAGTTTTTGAGACCCAGTACTTC
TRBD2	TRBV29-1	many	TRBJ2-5	CSVEGGTSVRQTQYF	TGCAGCGTTGAAGGTGGGACTAGTGTAAGGCAGACCCAGTACTTC
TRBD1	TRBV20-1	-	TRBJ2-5	CSARDRETETQYF	TGCAGTGCTAGGGACAGGGAAACTGAGACCCAGTACTTC
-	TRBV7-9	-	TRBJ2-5	CASRPSQEF	TGTGCCAGCAGACCATCACAGGAGTTC
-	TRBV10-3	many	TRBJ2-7	CAIEEKVGYEQYF	TGTGCCATCGAGGAAAAAGTAGGCTACGAGCAGTACTTC
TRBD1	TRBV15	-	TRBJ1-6	CATSLGVTGTAYNSPLHF	TGTGCCACCAGCCTTGGGGTTACCGGGACAGCATATAATTCACCCCTCCACTTT
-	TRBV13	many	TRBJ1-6	CASSFRGDDSPLHF	TGTGCCAGCAGCTTCCGGGGAGATGATTCACCCCTCCACTTT
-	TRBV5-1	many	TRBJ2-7	CASSLDQGREQYF	TGCGCCAGCAGCTTGGATCAGGGCCGAGAGCAGTACTTC
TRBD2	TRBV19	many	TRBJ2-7	CASSPAGGFYEQYF	TGTGCCAGTAGTCCCGCGGGAGGTTTTTACGAGCAGTACTTC
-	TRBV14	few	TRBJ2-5	CASNRVMGGETQYF	TGTGCCAGCAACCGGGTCATGGGGGGAGAGACCCAGTACTTC
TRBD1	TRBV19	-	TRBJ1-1	CASSRTGATEAFF	TGTGCCAGTAGCCGGACAGGGGCCACTGAAGCTTTCTTT
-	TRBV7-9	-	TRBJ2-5	CASSQDRDLGETQYF	TGTGCCAGCAGCCAGGACAGAGACTTGGGAGAGACCCAGTACTTC
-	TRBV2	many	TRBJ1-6	CASSEMGTRASPLHF	TGTGCCAGCAGTGAAATGGGGACCCGGGCCTCACCCCTCCACTTT
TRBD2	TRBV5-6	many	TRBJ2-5	CASSDGTSGRETQYF	TGTGCCAGCAGCGACGGGACTAGCGGGAGAGAGACCCAGTACTTC
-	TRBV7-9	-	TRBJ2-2	CASSLDWSPGELFF	TGTGCCAGCAGCTTAGACTGGAGTCCCGGGGAGCTGTTTTTT
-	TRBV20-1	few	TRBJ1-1	CSARSGREYTEAFF	TGCAGTGCCAGGAGTGGCAGGGAGTACACTGAAGCTTTCTTT
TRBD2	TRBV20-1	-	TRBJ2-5	CSARDPQTGGPVTQYF	TGCAGTGCTAGAGATCCCCAAACGGGAGGGCCAGTGACCCAGTACTTC
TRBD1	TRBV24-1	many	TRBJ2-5	CATSEGGQGVETQYF	TGTGCCACCAGTGAGGGGGGACAGGGGGTCGAGACCCAGTACTTC
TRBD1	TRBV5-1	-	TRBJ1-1	CASSYWTGGNTEAFF	TGCGCCAGCAGCTACTGGACAGGGGGCAACACTGAAGCTTTCTTT
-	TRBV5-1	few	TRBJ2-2	CASSYSVNTGELFF	TGTGCCAGCAGTTACAGCGTGAACACCGGGGAGCTGTTTTTT
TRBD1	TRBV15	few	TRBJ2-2	CATSRDHGTGSTGELFF	TGTGCCACCAGCAGAGATCATGGGACAGGGTCAACCGGGGAGCTGTTTTTT
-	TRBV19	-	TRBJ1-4	CASSSPEGNEKLFF	TGTGCCAGTAGTTCACCGGAAGGAAATGAAAAACTGTTTTTT
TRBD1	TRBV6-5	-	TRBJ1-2	CASSPGTGEYGYTF	TGTGCCAGCAGCCCCGGGACAGGGGAATATGGCTACACCTTC
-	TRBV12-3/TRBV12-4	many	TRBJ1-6	CASSRSNSPLHF	TGTGCCAGCAGTCGGAGCAATTCACCCCTCCACTTT
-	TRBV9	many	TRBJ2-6	CASSSPARRSGANVLTF	TGTGCCAGCAGCTCGCCTGCTCGTCGGTCCGGGGCCAACGTCCTGACTTTC